The 28 T cell receptor beta chains in this list originate from one sample, sequenced in a study of T cell repertoires in cytomegalovirus infection. Each CDR3 protein is one row after TCRdb ran MiXCR on the reads. Of about 440,000 distinct CDR3 sequences in the sample, approximately 33% were seen once. Material for sequencing was PBMCs. These receptor sequences come from a human donor in good health (CMV status not recorded). Some clones in this sample may be carry-over from other donors' samples.

This clonotype was detected many times. V gene TRBV11-2 combines with J gene TRBJ1-1, with 7 bases fitting TRBD1. The trim removed 5 bases at V and 0 bases at J, leaving 9 bases unmatched. The length of the CDR3 is 16 residues. Germline V gene sequence: CDR1 SGHAT, CDR2 FQNNGV. The chain's CDR3 is CASSPRQGKMNTEAFF. The CDR3 DNA reads as TGTGCCAGCAGCCCTCGACAGGGAAAGATGAACACTGAAGCTTTCTTT. The whole variable domain, filled in from reference TRBV11-2 and TRBJ1-1, reads EAGVAQSPRYKIIEKRQSVAFWCNPISGHATLYWYQQILGQGPKLLIQFQNNGVVDDSQLPKDRFSAERLKGVDSTLKIQPAKLEDSAVYLCASSPRQGKMNTEAFFGQGTRLTVV.

Details on this clonotype: A much larger clone differs by one base, so this may be a read error. In DNA, the CDR3 is TGTGCCAGCCAGGACAGGGCGGATCAGACCCAGCATTTT. Protein sequence: CASQDRADQTQHF. J is TRBJ1-5 and V is TRBV6-1; 8 nucleotides line up with TRBD1. This CDR3 comprises 13 residues. Germline assignment: CDR1 MNHNS and CDR2 SASEGT.

The rearrangement links TRBV6-5 to TRBJ1-5; D is possibly TRBD1 (5 bases). V was shortened by 6 bases and J by 2 bases, with 14 bases between the two germline ends. The CDR3 length is 15 residues. From germline, CDR1 is MNHEY and CDR2 SVGAGI. The CDR3 spells CASSPGRERNQPQHF. CDR3 sequence (DNA): TGTGCCAGCAGCCCCGGCAGGGAACGCAATCAGCCCCAGCATTTT.

This clonotype was found a few times. The chain has TRBV18 and TRBJ2-1; a weak D match, TRBD1 (6 bases). The CDR3 totals 16 residues. Germline V CDR1 and CDR2: KGHSH, LQKENI. Trimming pared 0 bases from V and 5 bases from J, leaving 14 bases between. The CDR3 spells CASSPPAGRGNNEQFF. CDR3 bases: TGTGCCAGCTCACCACCTGCGGGCAGGGGTAACAATGAGCAGTTCTTC.

This clonotype was recorded at least ten times. The V gene is TRBV7-2, the J gene TRBJ2-6; D uncertain. The CDR3 consists of 15 residues. Deletions cut 1 base from V and 0 bases from J, with 4 bases between. Germline V lookup: CDR1 SGHTA, CDR2 FQGNSA. The CDR3 DNA reads TGTGCCAGCAGCTTAGGTACCTCTGGGGCCAACGTCCTGACTTTC. Residues: CASSLGTSGANVLTF.

The V and J genes are TRBV19 and TRBJ2-4, with TRBD2 as a possible D gene (5 bases). The CDR3 is made up of 15 amino acids. From germline, CDR1 is LNHDA and CDR2 SQIVND (reference sequence). Between the trimmed V and J ends, which lost 1 base and 2 bases, there was a span of 9 bases. CDR3 region: CASSIGGETKNIQYF. The CDR3 DNA reads as TGTGCCAGTAGTATAGGTGGGGAGACCAAAAACATTCAGTACTTC.

This clonotype has at least ten counts. The rearrangement uses TRBV6-5 and TRBJ1-2, with 8 bases that match TRBD1. V lost 5 bases to trimming and J lost 1 base; unmatched junction nucleotides: 12. CDR3 length: 17 residues. Per the germline V gene, CDR1 is MNHEY and CDR2 is SVGAGI. The CDR3 DNA follows: TGTGCCAGCAGTCTAGCAGGGGGCGCGATTGTTAACTATGGCTACACCTTC. Encoded protein: CASSLAGGAIVNYGYTF.

The chain uses TRBV7-8 and TRBJ1-4, with D possibly being TRBD1 (5 bases). The germline gives CDR1 SGHVS, CDR2 FQNEAQ. V was trimmed by 5 bases and J by 3 bases, leaving 19 bases between them. The CDR3 spans 17 residues. This CDR3 is CASSLPLIGDANEKLFF. The CDR3, as DNA: TGTGCCAGCAGCCTACCGCTCATTGGGGACGCTAATGAAAAACTGTTTTTT.

This clonotype has ten or more counts. The gene calls are TRBV7-2 and TRBJ2-3, with D unresolved. The CDR3 has 15 residues. The germline V gene encodes CDR1 SGHTA and CDR2 FQGNSA. The V end was cut by 5 bases, the J end by 1 base, with 13 bases between. CDR3 protein: CASSPPWARTDTQYF. In DNA, the CDR3 is TGTGCCAGCAGCCCTCCCTGGGCCCGCACAGATACGCAGTATTTT.

V gene TRBV12-3 or TRBV12-4 combines with J gene TRBJ1-5; TRBD1 agrees at 9 bases. The CDR3 length is 16 residues. The ends lost 6 bases at V and 3 bases at J; junction bases unmatched: 9. The CDR3 sequence is CASRSGQGYHNQPQHF. In DNA form, the CDR3 reads TGTGCCAGCAGATCTGGACAGGGGTACCACAATCAGCCCCAGCATTTT.

V gene TRBV19 combines with J gene TRBJ1-6, with D possibly TRBD1 on 6 matching bases. V lost 6 bases and J 6 bases, leaving 18 bases between the germline ends. Germline V gene lookup returns CDR1 LNHDA and CDR2 SQIVND (reference sequence). The CDR3 loop spans 16 amino acids. In DNA form, the CDR3 reads TGTGCCAGTAGGCCGACAGGCCCCTTCCCTAATTCACCCCTCCACTTT. Translated, it gives CASRPTGPFPNSPLHF.

This clonotype occurred many times. The chain combines TRBV12-3 or TRBV12-4 with TRBJ2-3; D gene unclear. This CDR3 has 15 amino acids. V lost 5 bases to trimming and J lost 1 base, with 13 bases between them. The CDR3 loop is CASSPGRAGTDTQYF. In DNA form, the CDR3 reads TGTGCCAGCAGTCCCGGACGGGCCGGCACAGATACGCAGTATTTT.

The rearrangement uses TRBV5-1 and TRBJ2-2, with a tentative D call TRBD1 (6 bases). The CDR3 runs to 14 residues. V was pared by 2 bases and J by 6 bases, with 11 bases between. CDR1 SGHRS and CDR2 YFSETQ come from the germline V gene. In DNA form, the CDR3 reads TGCGCCAGCAGCTTTACAGGGTCCGCCGGGGAGCTGTTTTTT. Translated: CASSFTGSAGELFF. Full variable domain (rest looked up from reference TRBV5-1 and TRBJ2-2): KAGVTQTPRYLIKTRGQQVTLSCSPISGHRSVSWYQQTPGQGLQFLFEYFSETQRNKGNFPGRFSGRQFSNSRSEMNVSTLELGDSALYLCASSFTGSAGELFFGEGSRLTVL.

The chain is built from TRBV7-9 and TRBJ2-1; 8 nucleotides match TRBD1. V lost 3 bases and J lost 5; bases outside the gene matches: 9. The germline CDR1 and CDR2 sequences are SEHNR and FQNEAQ (reference sequence). CDR3 size: 16 residues. In nucleotides, the CDR3 is TGTGCCAGCAGCTTTTCCAGACAGGGGTCAGACAATGAGCAGTTCTTC. Protein product: CASSFSRQGSDNEQFF.

In its sample, this clonotype was seen a few times. The chain employs TRBV2 and TRBJ1-5, with D unclear. Trimming pared 8 bases from V and 3 bases from J, leaving 8 bases between. The CDR3 sequence is 12 residues long. Germline V gene data show CDR1 as SNHLY and CDR2 as FYNNEI. The CDR3 loop reads CASQNPNQPQHF. The DNA of the CDR3 is TGTGCCAGCCAGAACCCCAATCAGCCCCAGCATTTT.

Remarks on this clonotype: Because it lacks the conserved phenylalanine or tryptophan at the end, this CDR3 is likely a read error. This chain links TRBV11-1 with TRBJ2-5; 8 bases map to TRBD2. CDR3 length: 16 amino acids. Germline assignment: CDR1 SGHAT and CDR2 FQDESV (reference sequence). V lost 5 bases and J lost 5; bases outside the gene matches: 13. The chain's CDR3 is CASSPGRLAPAETQYL. In nucleotides, the CDR3 is TGTGCCAGCAGCCCCGGCAGACTAGCGCCTGCCGAGACCCAGTACTTA.

The V and J genes are TRBV4-1 and TRBJ1-4, with D hard to call. The germline V and J ends were trimmed by 4 bases and 0 bases, with 12 bases remaining between them. Germline CDR1 MGHRA, CDR2 YSYEKL. This CDR3 is built from 16 residues. CDR3 loop: CASSPPVVATNEKLFF. As DNA, the CDR3 is TGCGCCAGCAGCCCCCCCGTGGTCGCAACTAATGAAAAACTGTTTTTT.

The genes are TRBV11-2 and TRBJ2-3; 7 bases align to TRBD1. The length of the CDR3 is 16 residues. Germline assignment: CDR1 SGHAT and CDR2 FQNNGV. V gave up 0 bases and J gave up 1 base; unmatched junction bases: 4. The CDR3 is CASSLDRQGGTDTQYF. The DNA of the CDR3 is TGTGCCAGCAGCTTAGACCGACAGGGCGGCACAGATACGCAGTATTTT. The full variable domain, completed using reference TRBV11-2 and TRBJ2-3, is EAGVAQSPRYKIIEKRQSVAFWCNPISGHATLYWYQQILGQGPKLLIQFQNNGVVDDSQLPKDRFSAERLKGVDSTLKIQPAKLEDSAVYLCASSLDRQGGTDTQYFGPGTRLTVL.

This clonotype has only one observation. V and J are TRBV2 and TRBJ2-7; TRBD1 matches at 8 bases. CDR3 size: 14 residues. Germline trimming cut 6 bases from V and 3 bases from J; bases unmatched to any gene: 7. Germline values: CDR1 SNHLY, CDR2 FYNNEI. CDR3 sequence: CASRVGQGVYEQYF. DNA for the CDR3: TGTGCCAGCAGGGTCGGACAGGGAGTCTACGAGCAGTACTTC.

There are a few counts of this clonotype. This chain joins TRBV12-3 or TRBV12-4 and TRBJ1-5; the D is unclear. V was cut by 3 bases and J by 1 base, with 10 bases left in between. The CDR3 is 15 residues long. DNA of the CDR3: TGTGCCAGCAGTTTCCCAGGTCGGAGCAATCAGCCCCAGCATTTT. This encodes CASSFPGRSNQPQHF.

This clonotype has only a few counts. The chain recombines TRBV28 with TRBJ2-5, with TRBD1 identical over 8 bases. With V trimmed by 3 bases and J by 6 bases, 6 bases remained unmatched. The germline V gene has CDR1 MDHEN and CDR2 SYDVKM. CDR3 length: 14 amino acids. The CDR3 nucleotides are TGTGCCAGCAGTTTCCCCACAGGGGGAAAGACCCAGTACTTC. It translates to CASSFPTGGKTQYF.

This chain uses TRBV12-3 or TRBV12-4 with TRBJ2-7; D may be TRBD1 (6 bases). The CDR3 has 15 amino acids. Trimming pared 4 bases from V and 4 bases from J, leaving 17 bases between. As DNA, the CDR3 is TGTGCCAGCAGTTACCTCCGGGACACACCATACGAGCAGTACTTC. Translating gives CASSYLRDTPYEQYF.

This clonotype appeared a few times. The chain carries TRBV5-4 and TRBJ2-5; TRBD1 agrees at 8 bases. Germline V CDR1 and CDR2: SGHNT, YYREEE (reference sequence). The ends lost 3 bases at V and 2 bases at J; junction bases unmatched: 6. CDR3 length: 15 amino acids. CDR3 loop: CASSSGQGRQETQYF. DNA of the CDR3: TGTGCCAGCAGCTCCGGACAGGGAAGACAAGAGACCCAGTACTTC.

In regard to this clonotype: Because it lacks the conserved phenylalanine or tryptophan at the end, this CDR3 is likely a read error. The V call is TRBV19, the J call TRBJ2-2; D assignment may be TRBD1 or TRBD2 (5 bases each). The CDR3 consists of 18 residues. Germline assignment: CDR1 LNHDA and CDR2 SQIVND (reference sequence). V was clipped by 5 bases and J by 1 base, with 20 bases between them. CDR3 nucleotide sequence: TGTGCCAGTAGTGGGGGTCGGGACGCAGAACAGAACACCGGGGAGCTGTTTGTT. Translating gives CASSGGRDAEQNTGELFV.

This clonotype was observed at least ten times. The chain has TRBV7-9 and TRBJ2-7, with D uncertain. The CDR3 spans 13 residues. Germline CDR1 is SEHNR and CDR2 is FQNEAQ (reference sequence). Deletions cut 3 bases from V and 4 bases from J, with 10 bases between. The CDR3 nucleotides are TGTGCCAGCAGCTTGTTAGTCACGTACGAGCAGTACTTC. Encoded protein: CASSLLVTYEQYF.

The CDR3 DNA reads as TGTGCCAGCAGCGGGGGCCCGCCCCCCGTGGATACGCAGTATTTT. Amino acid sequence: CASSGGPPPVDTQYF. The chain joins TRBV2 to TRBJ2-3; D assignment may be TRBD1 or TRBD2 (6 bases each). Germline V gene data show CDR1 as SNHLY and CDR2 as FYNNEI. This CDR3 contains 15 residues. V lost 6 bases, J lost 6 bases, and 19 bases lay in between.

The chain links TRBV4-3 to TRBJ1-4, with D perhaps TRBD1 (5 bases). Between the trimmed V and J ends, which lost 0 bases and 9 bases, there was a span of 11 bases. The CDR3 spans 14 residues. Germline CDR1 and CDR2: LGHNA and YSLEER. The CDR3 DNA sequence: TGCGCCAGCAGCCAAGAAGTGGGGGTGAAAAAACTGTTTTTT. Translating gives CASSQEVGVKKLFF.

This clonotype showed up many times. Germline is not matched at one junction end, which may reflect a read error. The chain uses TRBV5-1 and TRBJ2-7, with TRBD1 identical over 9 bases. The CDR3 is 12 residues long. The germline gives CDR1 SGHRS, CDR2 YFSETQ. The DNA for the CDR3 is TGTGCCAGCAGCGGACAGGGGTACGAGCAGTACTTC. Encoded protein: CASSGQGYEQYF. Filled out from reference TRBV5-1 and TRBJ2-7, the complete variable domain reads KAGVTQTPRYLIKTRGQQVTLSCSPISGHRSVSWYQQTPGQGLQFLFEYFSETQRNKGNFPGRFSGRQFSNSRSEMNVSTLELGDSALYLCASSGQGYEQYFGPGTRLTVT.